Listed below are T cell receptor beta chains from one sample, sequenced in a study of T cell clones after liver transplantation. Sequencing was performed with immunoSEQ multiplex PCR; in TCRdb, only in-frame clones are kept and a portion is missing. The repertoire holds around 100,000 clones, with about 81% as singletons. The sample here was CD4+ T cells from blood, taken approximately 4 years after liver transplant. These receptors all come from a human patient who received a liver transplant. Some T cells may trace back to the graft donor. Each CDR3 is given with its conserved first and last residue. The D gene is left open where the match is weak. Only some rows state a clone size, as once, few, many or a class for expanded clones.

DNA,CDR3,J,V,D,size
TGTGCCAGCACGGTTCAACTAGCCTACGAGCAGTACTTC,CASTVQLAYEQYF,TRBJ2-7,TRBV2,-,-
TGTGCCAGCGGTGGCCATGGGGGTCAAGAGACCCAGTACTTC,CASGGHGGQETQYF,TRBJ2-5,TRBV2,-,-
TGTGCCAGTAGTGAGACAGCTGGAAACACCATATATTTT,CASSETAGNTIYF,TRBJ1-3,TRBV19,-,-
TGTGCCAGCTCAACCATTCGTGCGGGGGGATCATTAGGCTCCTACGAGCAGTACTTC,CASSTIRAGGSLGSYEQYF,TRBJ2-7,TRBV18,TRBD2,-
TGTGCCAGCAGCTTAGAGCGGGGCCGAGAGACCCAGTACTTC,CASSLERGRETQYF,TRBJ2-5,TRBV5-6,TRBD2,-
TGTGCCATCAGCGGGACAGGGATCGAAGCTTTCTTT,CAISGTGIEAFF,TRBJ1-1,TRBV10-3,TRBD1,once
TGCGCCAGCAGCTTGGAGGGGACAGAGACCCAGTACTTC,CASSLEGTETQYF,TRBJ2-5,TRBV5-1,-,-
TGTGCCAGTATTAGCGGAACGTCCTACAATGAGCAGTTCTTC,CASISGTSYNEQFF,TRBJ2-1,TRBV6-1,-,-
TGTGCCAGCAGTGAAAGGGGAGGTCTGCCCCAGCATTTT,CASSERGGLPQHF,TRBJ1-5,TRBV2,-,-
TGTGCCAGCAGGCGGGACCTCCGCGCCGGGGAGCTGTTTTTT,CASRRDLRAGELFF,TRBJ2-2,TRBV7-6,-,few
TGTGCCACCAGCAGCCCTCGGGTCACTGAAGCTTTCTTT,CATSSPRVTEAFF,TRBJ1-1,TRBV15,-,-
TGTGCTAGTGGTTTAAGGGCACCGACGACGCGTGAAAAACTGTTTTTT,CASGLRAPTTREKLFF,TRBJ1-4,TRBV12-5,-,-
TGTGCCAGCAGCTCCCTCAGACACTACGAGCAGTACTTC,CASSSLRHYEQYF,TRBJ2-7,TRBV5-8,-,once
TGTGCCAGCAGCCAACAGACCCCACCCTACGAGCAGTACTTC,CASSQQTPPYEQYF,TRBJ2-7,TRBV4-2,-,few
TGTGCCAGCAGCCAAGATAGGACAGGGCCGAACACCGGGGAGCTGTTTTTT,CASSQDRTGPNTGELFF,TRBJ2-2,TRBV14,TRBD1,-
TGTGCCAGCAGTCTACTAGGACAAGAAGAGACCCAGTACTTC,CASSLLGQEETQYF,TRBJ2-5,TRBV27,-,-
TGTGCCAGCAGCTCAGGGAAAACAGATACGCAGTATTTT,CASSSGKTDTQYF,TRBJ2-3,TRBV5-4,-,-
TGTGCCACCAACGGGGTAGGTTCCTACGAGCAGTACTTC,CATNGVGSYEQYF,TRBJ2-7,TRBV2,-,-
TGTGCCAGCAATCGCGGCCGCGCCAATGAGCAGTTCTTC,CASNRGRANEQFF,TRBJ2-1,TRBV6-6,-,-
TGTGCCAGTAGTATCCTGCATGGGCCGGACCCTTATGGCTACACCTTC,CASSILHGPDPYGYTF,TRBJ1-2,TRBV19,-,-
TGTGCCAGCAGCTTGTACACAGGGTCGTATCAGCCCCAGCATTTT,CASSLYTGSYQPQHF,TRBJ1-5,TRBV5-8,-,-
TGTGCCTGGAGTGTACGCGGGGGGCGAGTGAACACTGAAGCTTTCTTT,CAWSVRGGRVNTEAFF,TRBJ1-1,TRBV30,-,-
TGTGCCAGCAGCTGGGGGACAGGACAAGAGACCCAGTACTTC,CASSWGTGQETQYF,TRBJ2-5,TRBV7-9,TRBD1,-
TGTGCCAGCAGCCAAGTACGGCGGGACCTAAGGGAGGCTTTCTTT,CASSQVRRDLREAFF,TRBJ1-1,TRBV14,-,-
TGTGCCAGCAGTCCGGGACTAGCGGGGGGAGGGACCCAGTACTTC,CASSPGLAGGGTQYF,TRBJ2-5,TRBV7-8,TRBD2,-
TGCGCCAGCAGCTATTCCGGGACTAGCGGCCTCACCCGCTACGAGCAGTACTTC,CASSYSGTSGLTRYEQYF,TRBJ2-7,TRBV5-1,TRBD2,-
TGTGCCAGCAGAACTACACGAAGCTCCTACAATGAGCAGTTCTTC,CASRTTRSSYNEQFF,TRBJ2-1,TRBV2,-,-
TGCGCCAGCAGCTCCAGACAGGGGGCGCGAACTAATGAAAAACTGTTTTTT,CASSSRQGARTNEKLFF,TRBJ1-4,TRBV5-1,TRBD1,few
TGTGCCAGCAGTTTCCGACAGGCGTTCTATGGCTACACCTTC,CASSFRQAFYGYTF,TRBJ1-2,TRBV28,-,-
TGCGCCAGCAGCTTGTTTAGGGGACTAGCGGCTGACAATGAGCAGTTCTTC,CASSLFRGLAADNEQFF,TRBJ2-1,TRBV5-1,TRBD2,once
TGTGCCAGTAGTCCTCGTACAACAACTAATGAAAAACTGTTTTTT,CASSPRTTTNEKLFF,TRBJ1-4,TRBV19,-,few
TGTGCCAGTAGTAATCAGGGGTGGGATGAGCAGTTCTTC,CASSNQGWDEQFF,TRBJ2-1,TRBV19,-,-
TGTGCCAGCCGCGAGGGGTCCTACGAGCAGTACTTC,CASREGSYEQYF,TRBJ2-7,TRBV6-5,-,-
TGCGCCAGCAGCCAAGAGCCCCGGACAGGGGGCCCGAACGGCTACACCTTC,CASSQEPRTGGPNGYTF,TRBJ1-2,TRBV4-3,TRBD1,few
TGTGCCAGCAGTGCCATGTTGACGGAGAACTACAATGAGCAGTTCTTC,CASSAMLTENYNEQFF,TRBJ2-1,TRBV6-1,-,-
TGTGCCAGCAGCTTAGGACAGGGAGAGACCCAGTACTTC,CASSLGQGETQYF,TRBJ2-5,TRBV7-3,TRBD1,-
TGTGCCAGCAGTGTTGAAACAGGGGGAAAGTTCGAGCTGTTTTTT,CASSVETGGKFELFF,TRBJ2-2,TRBV6-1,TRBD1,once
TGTGCCAGCAGTTTACAACAGGGGGCGAGAACTGGAAACACCATATATTTT,CASSLQQGARTGNTIYF,TRBJ1-3,TRBV28,TRBD1,-
TGTGCCAGCAGTGAAGTGGGAAAGTACGAGCAGTACTTC,CASSEVGKYEQYF,TRBJ2-7,TRBV6-1,-,-
TGTGCCAGTAGCCGGGACAGAGACTATGGCTACACCTTC,CASSRDRDYGYTF,TRBJ1-2,TRBV19,TRBD1,-
TGTGCCAGCTCACTCCGGGACAACTCCTACGAGCAGTACTTC,CASSLRDNSYEQYF,TRBJ2-7,TRBV18,-,once
TGTGCCAGCTCACCGGGACTAGCGGAAAGTGAGCAGTACTTC,CASSPGLAESEQYF,TRBJ2-7,TRBV18,TRBD2,-
TGCGCCAGCAGCTCCATGACACCCCTGGGCGAGCAGTACTTC,CASSSMTPLGEQYF,TRBJ2-7,TRBV5-1,-,-
TGTGCCAGCAGCGTCAGTCTAGCGGGAATCACAGATACGCAGTATTTT,CASSVSLAGITDTQYF,TRBJ2-3,TRBV9,TRBD2,-
TGTGCCAGCAGCTTGAGAACAACTAGCGGGGATAACAATGAGCAGTTCTTC,CASSLRTTSGDNNEQFF,TRBJ2-1,TRBV7-3,TRBD2,-
TGTGCCAGCAGTCCAGGGCACGGAAACACCATATATTTT,CASSPGHGNTIYF,TRBJ1-3,TRBV6-5,-,-
TGTGCCAGTACCGAGGTGGCTACAGGCGGGACTGGGGCCAACGTCCTGACTTTC,CASTEVATGGTGANVLTF,TRBJ2-6,TRBV19,-,-
TGTGCCAGCAGCCGCCAATGGGACGCCTATGGCTACACCTTC,CASSRQWDAYGYTF,TRBJ1-2,TRBV6-4,-,-
TGTGCCAGCAGTCCGGGACAGGGGAAGCAGTTCTTC,CASSPGQGKQFF,TRBJ2-1,TRBV6-6,TRBD1,-